The sequence of this T cell receptor (beta chain) was determined in a study of T cells in Graves' hyperthyroidism and ophthalmopathy. Amplification yielded TCR beta CDR3 regions, with RNA transcripts as the source. Researchers ran a first-round RT-PCR on the TCR CDR3 using the HTBI primer set. TCRdb processed the multiplex PCR reads anew with MiXCR; each CDR3 protein has one entry. The sample has about 660,000 distinct CDR3 sequences; just under 45% are singletons. V was shortened by 1 base and J by 1 base, with 13 bases between the two germline ends. The CDR3 is 16 residues long. This chain uses TRBV12-3 or TRBV12-4 with TRBJ1-1, with D maybe TRBD1 (6 bases). This TCR came from an adult man with Graves' disease, either hyperthyroidism or ophthalmopathy (not recorded which). The sample consisted of peripheral blood or thyroid tissue (not recorded which). The CDR3 spells CASSLGAGATNTEAFF. In nucleotides, the CDR3 is TGTGCCAGCAGTTTAGGGGCAGGGGCCACGAACACTGAAGCTTTCTTT.